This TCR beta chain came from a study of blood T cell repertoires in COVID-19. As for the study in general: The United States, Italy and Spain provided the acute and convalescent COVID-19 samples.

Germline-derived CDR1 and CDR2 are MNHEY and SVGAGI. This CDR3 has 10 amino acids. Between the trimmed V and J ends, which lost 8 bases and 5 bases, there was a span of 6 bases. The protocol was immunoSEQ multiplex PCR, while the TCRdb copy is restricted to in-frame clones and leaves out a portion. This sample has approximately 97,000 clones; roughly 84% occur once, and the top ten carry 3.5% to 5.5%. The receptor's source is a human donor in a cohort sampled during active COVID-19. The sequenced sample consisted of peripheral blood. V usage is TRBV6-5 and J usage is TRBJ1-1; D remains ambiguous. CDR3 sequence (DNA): TGTGCCAGCGTCGGGACTGAAGCTTTCTTT. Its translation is CASVGTEAFF.